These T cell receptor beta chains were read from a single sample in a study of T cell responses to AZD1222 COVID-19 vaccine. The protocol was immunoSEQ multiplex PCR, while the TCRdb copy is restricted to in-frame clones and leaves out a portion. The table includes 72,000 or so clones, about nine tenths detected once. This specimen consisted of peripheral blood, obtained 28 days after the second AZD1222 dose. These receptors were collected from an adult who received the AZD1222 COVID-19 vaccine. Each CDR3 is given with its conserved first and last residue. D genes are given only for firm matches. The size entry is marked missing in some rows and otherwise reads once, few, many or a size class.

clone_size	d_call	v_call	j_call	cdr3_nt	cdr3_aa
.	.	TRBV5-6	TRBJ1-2	TGTGCCAGCAGCTTGGGCAGTCCAAACTATGGCTACACCTTC	CASSLGSPNYGYTF
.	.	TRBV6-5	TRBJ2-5	TGTGCCAGCAGCCAAGACAGGGGAGGGGGATTCCAGTACTTC	CASSQDRGGGFQYF
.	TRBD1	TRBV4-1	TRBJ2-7	TGCGCCAGCAGCCAAGAGGGACAGGGGGCCTACGAGCAGTACTTC	CASSQEGQGAYEQYF
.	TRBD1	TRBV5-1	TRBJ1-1	TGCGCCAGCAGCGGCACAGGGGGCGGGGTCCCTGAAGCTTTCTTT	CASSGTGGGVPEAFF
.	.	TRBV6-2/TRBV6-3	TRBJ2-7	TGTGCCAGCAGTTACTACACAAGAACCCTCTACGAGCAGTACTTC	CASSYYTRTLYEQYF
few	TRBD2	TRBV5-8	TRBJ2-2	TGTGCCAGCAGCTCCGGGACTTCCCCGGGGGGAACCGGGGAGCTGTTTTTT	CASSSGTSPGGTGELFF
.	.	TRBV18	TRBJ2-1	TGTGCCAGCTCGCCGAGACCCAATGAGCAGTTCTTC	CASSPRPNEQFF
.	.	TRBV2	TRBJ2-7	TGTGCCAGCCTACGGGGGTTGGACTCCTACGAGCAGTACTTC	CASLRGLDSYEQYF
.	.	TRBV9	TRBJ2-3	TGTGCCAGCAGCGTAGAGGGGGCAGATACGCAGTATTTT	CASSVEGADTQYF
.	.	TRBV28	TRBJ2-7	TGTGCCAGCAGTTTCGACCACGAGCAGTACTTC	CASSFDHEQYF
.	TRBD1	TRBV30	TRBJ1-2	TGTGCCTGGAGTGTTAACAGGGGGTACCTTGGAGCTGGCTACACCTTC	CAWSVNRGYLGAGYTF
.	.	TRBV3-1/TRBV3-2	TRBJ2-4	TGTGCCAGCAGCCAAAGGGGAGTGGGCAAAAACATTCAGTACTTC	CASSQRGVGKNIQYF
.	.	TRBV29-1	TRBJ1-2	TGCAGCGTTGGCACAGGGCTCGGCTATGGCTACACCTTC	CSVGTGLGYGYTF
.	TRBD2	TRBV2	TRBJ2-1	TGTGCCAGCAGCCCCGACTCCGGACTAGCGGCGGCCAATGAGCAGTTCTTC	CASSPDSGLAAANEQFF
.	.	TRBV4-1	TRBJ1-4	TGCGCCAGCAGCGGCCGGACCGATTATAATGAAAAACTGTTTTTT	CASSGRTDYNEKLFF
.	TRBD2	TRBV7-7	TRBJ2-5	TGTGCCAGCAGTCTCCTCTCGGGAGGGCCAGAGACCCAGTACTTC	CASSLLSGGPETQYF
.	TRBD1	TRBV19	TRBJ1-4	TGTGCCAGTACGGGACAGGGTAATGAAAAACTGTTTTTT	CASTGQGNEKLFF
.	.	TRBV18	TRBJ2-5	TGTGCCAGCTCACCACCGCAAGAGACCCAGTACTTC	CASSPPQETQYF
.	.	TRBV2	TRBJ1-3	TGTGCCAGCATGCGGGAAGATTCTGGAAACACCATATATTTT	CASMREDSGNTIYF
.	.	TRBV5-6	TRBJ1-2	TGTGCCAGCAGCTTGGTTCCAGCCAGGGGCTACACCTTC	CASSLVPARGYTF
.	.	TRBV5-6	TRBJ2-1	TGTGCCAGCAGCTTGCGCAATGAGCAGTTCTTC	CASSLRNEQFF
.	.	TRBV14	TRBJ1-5	TGTGCCAGCAGCCCCCAGGGCAATCAGCCCCAGCATTTT	CASSPQGNQPQHF
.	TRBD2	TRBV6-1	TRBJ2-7	TGTGCCAGCAGTGAACTAGCGGGAGGGTCCTACGAGCAGTACTTC	CASSELAGGSYEQYF
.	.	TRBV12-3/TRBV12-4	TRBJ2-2	TGTGCCAGCAGCCATACCGGGGAGCTGTTTTTT	CASSHTGELFF
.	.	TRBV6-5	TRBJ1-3	TGTGCCAGCACGCGAGGGACCTCTGGAAACACCATATATTTT	CASTRGTSGNTIYF
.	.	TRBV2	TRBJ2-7	TGTGCCAGCAGTTACAGGGTTTACGAGCAGTACTTC	CASSYRVYEQYF
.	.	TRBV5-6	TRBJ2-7	TGTGCCAGCAGCGAGATGAACGAGCAGTACTTC	CASSEMNEQYF
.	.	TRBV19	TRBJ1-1	TGTGCCAGTATCGAGGGTACTGAAGCTTTCTTT	CASIEGTEAFF
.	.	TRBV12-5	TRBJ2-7	TGTGCTAGTGGTTTATCTGGTATCTACGAGCAGTACTTC	CASGLSGIYEQYF
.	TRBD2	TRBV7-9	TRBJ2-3	TGTGCCAGCAGCGCAGCCGCCGGACTAGTCCAAAGCACAGATACGCAGTATTTT	CASSAAAGLVQSTDTQYF
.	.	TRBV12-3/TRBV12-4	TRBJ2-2	TGTGCCAGCAGTTTAATCCCCGGGGAGCTGTTTTTT	CASSLIPGELFF
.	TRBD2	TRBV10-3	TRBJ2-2	TGTGCCCTCGGGGTTAGCGGGAGCGGTACCGGGGAGCTGTTTTTT	CALGVSGSGTGELFF
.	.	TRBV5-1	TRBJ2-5	TGCGCCAGCAGCTTGGGAATCAATAAGGAGACCCAGTACTTC	CASSLGINKETQYF
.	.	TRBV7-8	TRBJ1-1	TGTGCCAGCAGCTCTTACACCCAAGGCAGGACTGAAGCTTTCTTT	CASSSYTQGRTEAFF
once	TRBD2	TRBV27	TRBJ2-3	TGTGCCAGCAGGATACTAGCGGGAGGGGCAGATACGCAGTATTTT	CASRILAGGADTQYF
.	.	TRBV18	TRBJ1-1	TGTGCCAGCTCACCCAGCGGGGGTGACACTGAAGCTTTCTTT	CASSPSGGDTEAFF
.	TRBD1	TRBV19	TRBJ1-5	TGTGCCAGTGCAATCACAGGGGGTGATCAGCCCCAGCATTTT	CASAITGGDQPQHF
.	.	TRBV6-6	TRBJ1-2	TGTGCCAGCAGTTTAAGACCGCTCCCCGGGTATGGCTACACCTTC	CASSLRPLPGYGYTF
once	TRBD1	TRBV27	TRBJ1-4	TGTGCCAGCAGGAGGAACAGGGGGCCTAATGAAAAACTGTTTTTT	CASRRNRGPNEKLFF
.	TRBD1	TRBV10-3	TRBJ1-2	TGTGCCATCAGTGAGTCGCAGGGGGCCGGGAGCTATGGCTACACCTTC	CAISESQGAGSYGYTF
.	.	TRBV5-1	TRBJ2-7	TGCGCCAGCAGCGGGGGATACTACGAGCAGTACTTC	CASSGGYYEQYF